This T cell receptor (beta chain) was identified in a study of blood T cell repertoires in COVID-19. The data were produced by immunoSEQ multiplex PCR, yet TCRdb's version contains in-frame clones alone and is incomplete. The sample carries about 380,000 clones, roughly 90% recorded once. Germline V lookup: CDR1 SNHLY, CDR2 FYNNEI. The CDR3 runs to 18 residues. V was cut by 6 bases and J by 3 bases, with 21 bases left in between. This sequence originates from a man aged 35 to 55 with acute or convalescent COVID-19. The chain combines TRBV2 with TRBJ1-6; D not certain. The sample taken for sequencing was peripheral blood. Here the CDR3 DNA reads TGTGCCAGCAGGGGCCTGAAGTCGTGGCCCCGCTATAATTCACCCCTCCACTTT. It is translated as CASRGLKSWPRYNSPLHF.